This T cell receptor beta chain is from a study of cytomegalovirus exposure and HLA in healthy donors. Broader study findings: Reports showed the classifier diagnosing cytomegalovirus status with high specificity and sensitivity.

The germline V gene has CDR1 SGDLS and CDR2 YYNGEE. The CDR3 spans 15 residues. Trimming cost V 0 bases and J 3 bases; bases outside gene matches: 4. As to this clone: The antigen is undetermined.

Sequencing was performed with immunoSEQ multiplex PCR; in TCRdb, only in-frame clones are kept and a portion is missing. The sample shows some 140,000 clones, approximately 80% of them seen only once. The sample comprised PBMCs. The source of this sequence is a man aged 25 to 40 in good health and CMV-seropositive. V and J are TRBV9 and TRBJ2-3, with 7 bases matching TRBD2. As DNA, the CDR3 is TGTGCCAGCAGCGTAGTCAGCGGGGAAACAGATACGCAGTATTTT. Translating it yields CASSVVSGETDTQYF.